Below are 17 T cell receptor beta chains sequenced from a single sample in a study of HIV-infected patients and healthy controls. Whole blood was used without fractionation, so all unsorted peripheral T cells were included. Alpha and beta constant-region primers primed reverse transcription of about 500 ng RNA. Each of the alpha and beta chains got its own library through chain-specific third strand synthesis with indices. TCRdb processed the 5' RACE reads anew with MiXCR; each CDR3 protein has one entry. The table shows 15,000 to 20,000 distinct CDR3 sequences, with around 9.3% occurring only once. Sequenced material: blood. The receptors originated from an adult in good health.

The rearrangement links TRBV27 to TRBJ1-2; no clear D gene. This CDR3 has 16 residues. V was shortened by 6 bases and J by 0 bases, with 17 bases between the two germline ends. Germline CDR1 is MNHEY and CDR2 is SMNVEV (reference sequence). CDR3 in amino acids: CASSHSPGPTNYGYTF. In DNA form, the CDR3 reads TGTGCCAGCAGCCACAGCCCCGGGCCGACTAACTATGGCTACACCTTC.

This clonotype was counted ten times or more. The CDR3 bases are TGTGCCAGCAGCGCCCGACAGGGATGGGCAAATCAGCCCCAGCATTTT. Translating gives CASSARQGWANQPQHF. V is TRBV7-8 and J is TRBJ1-5; 7 bases are shared with TRBD1. The germline gives CDR1 SGHVS, CDR2 FQNEAQ. With V trimmed by 5 bases and J by 4 bases, 11 bases remained unmatched. The CDR3 has 16 residues.

This clonotype was counted ten times or more. This chain links TRBV6-1 with TRBJ1-5; D not certain. V dropped 6 bases and J dropped 8 bases, with 14 bases sitting between them. Germline CDR1 and CDR2: MNHNS and SASEGT. CDR3 size: 13 residues. The CDR3 sequence is CASSTARSEPQHF. As DNA, the CDR3 is TGTGCCAGCAGCACCGCTCGTTCAGAGCCCCAGCATTTT.

This clonotype was seen repeatedly, ten times or more. This sequence joins TRBV18 and TRBJ2-1, with TRBD1 matching over 8 bases. There are 14 residues in the CDR3. The ends lost 3 bases at V and 2 bases at J; junction bases unmatched: 0. CDR1 and CDR2 (germline): KGHSH, LQKENI. The CDR3: CASSPDRAYNEQFF. In DNA form, the CDR3 reads TGTGCCAGCTCACCGGACAGGGCCTACAATGAGCAGTTCTTC.

This clonotype is categorized as medium-sized (0.01 to 0.1%). The chain links TRBV3-1 to TRBJ1-2, with D perhaps matching TRBD1 (5 bases). The length of the CDR3 is 14 residues. From germline, CDR1 is LGHDT and CDR2 YNNKEL (reference sequence). V lost 0 bases and J lost 13, with 18 bases in between. For the CDR3, the DNA is TGTGCCAGCAGCCAAGAGAGTGTCGGGGACTTACCCACCTTC. Translated: CASSQESVGDLPTF.

Many counts were recorded for this clonotype. This chain connects TRBV18 to TRBJ2-6, with D possibly being TRBD1 or TRBD2 (6 bases each). Germline V gene lookup returns CDR1 KGHSH and CDR2 LQKENI. The CDR3 length is 16 residues. The V gene lost 4 bases and the J gene lost 0 bases, with 10 bases spanning the gap. The CDR3 is CASSLRGHSGANVLTF. The CDR3 nucleotides read TGTGCCAGCTCACTCCGGGGGCACTCTGGGGCCAACGTCCTGACTTTC.

This rearrangement joins TRBV6-2 or TRBV6-3 to TRBJ2-6, with 9 bases lining up with TRBD2. After removal of 5 bases from V and 0 bases from J, the junction contained 5 bases not matched to a gene. CDR1 is MNHEY, CDR2 SVGEGT, per germline. This CDR3 contains 17 residues. The CDR3 spells CASSLLAGASGANVLTF. The CDR3 DNA is TGTGCCAGCAGTCTGTTAGCGGGAGCCTCTGGGGCCAACGTCCTGACTTTC.

Judged by abundance, this clonotype is medium-sized. This rearrangement joins TRBV28 to TRBJ2-4; D is ambiguous. The germline V gene has CDR1 MDHEN and CDR2 SYDVKM. The CDR3 runs 18 residues. V lost 3 bases and J 1 base, leaving 19 bases between the germline ends. CDR3 nucleotides: TGTGCCAGCAGTTTTGACCCTACACGGGCCGGGGCCAAAAACATTCAGTACTTC. Protein sequence: CASSFDPTRAGAKNIQYF. Full variable domain (outside the CDR3, taken from reference TRBV28 and TRBJ2-4): DVKVTQSSRYLVKRTGEKVFLECVQDMDHENMFWYRQDPGLGLRLIYFSYDVKMKEKGDIPEGYSVSREKKERFSLILESASTNQTSMYLCASSFDPTRAGAKNIQYFGAGTRLSVL.

The rearrangement links TRBV20-1 to TRBJ2-6, with D perhaps TRBD2 (5 bases). This CDR3 has 15 residues. Germline V gene sequence: CDR1 DFQATT, CDR2 SNEGSKA (reference sequence). V lost 5 bases and J lost 0, with 11 bases in between. DNA for the CDR3: TGCAGTGCTCATCGCCGGGGCTCTGGGGCCAACGTCCTGACTTTC. Translating gives CSAHRRGSGANVLTF.

The J gene is TRBJ2-3, the V gene TRBV29-1; possibly TRBD2 for D (6 bases). Germline CDR1 is SQVTM and CDR2 is ANQGSEA. Trimming left V 6 bases short and J 3 bases short, with 22 bases between. The CDR3 covers 16 residues. CDR3 sequence: CSVDAGTFVRTDTQYF. CDR3 sequence (DNA): TGCAGCGTGGACGCCGGGACTTTCGTCCGAACAGATACGCAGTATTTT.

This clonotype is medium-sized (0.01 to 0.1%). This CDR3 is CASSFLFSTEAFF. For the CDR3, the DNA is TGTGCCAGCAGTTTCTTGTTTTCCACTGAAGCTTTCTTT. The chain joins TRBV6-5 to TRBJ1-1; D is ambiguous. Germline V gene data show CDR1 as MNHEY and CDR2 as SVGAGI. The CDR3 extends over 13 amino acids. Trimming took 4 bases from V and 4 from J, leaving 10 bases between them.

This clonotype occurred many times. The chain employs TRBV7-9 and TRBJ1-2; D unresolved. The ends were cut back, 0 bases at V and 2 bases at J, with 7 bases in the middle. CDR1 SEHNR and CDR2 FQNEAQ come from the germline V gene (reference sequence). This CDR3 has 14 amino acids. CDR3 residues: CASSLAVANYGYTF. In DNA form, the CDR3 reads TGTGCCAGCAGCTTAGCGGTCGCGAACTATGGCTACACCTTC. Based on the CDR3 plus reference TRBV7-9 and TRBJ1-2, the full variable domain is DTGVSQNPRHKITKRGQNVTFRCDPISEHNRLYWYRQTLGQGPEFLTYFQNEAQLEKSRLLSDRFSAERPKGSFSTLEIQRTEQGDSAMYLCASSLAVANYGYTFGSGTRLTVV.

Ten or more counts support this clonotype. The V call is TRBV29-1, the J call TRBJ1-1; D unresolved. CDR3 length: 12 residues. With 6 bases removed from V and 1 base from J, the gap between germline ends came to 9 bases. CDR1 and CDR2 from the germline V gene are SQVTM and ANQGSEA. As DNA, the CDR3 is TGCAGCGTCCTGAGACAGAACACTGAAGCTTTCTTT. Its protein is CSVLRQNTEAFF.

This clonotype is medium-sized within its sample. CDR3 DNA sequence: TGTGCCAGCAACCACCCGGGAGGCCCCCAAGAGACCCAGTACTTC. Translated: CASNHPGGPQETQYF. The gene calls are TRBV28 and TRBJ2-5, with TRBD2 matching over 7 bases. With 7 bases clipped from V and 1 base from J, the junction kept 9 bases outside the gene matches. Germline CDR1 is MDHEN and CDR2 is SYDVKM. This CDR3 has 15 amino acids.

Concerning this clonotype itself: A much larger clone is a single base away; this may be a read error. This chain links TRBV7-9 with TRBJ2-2; D may be TRBD1 (6 bases). The CDR3 has 16 residues. Germline CDR1 and CDR2: SEHNR and FQNEAQ (reference sequence). DNA of the CDR3: TGTGCCAGCAGCTTATTCCCAGGGGATTACACCAGGGAGCTGTTTTTT. Amino acids: CASSLFPGDYTRELFF.

This clonotype came up many times. The chain joins TRBV15 to TRBJ2-3; no clear D. Germline V lookup: CDR1 LNHNV, CDR2 YYDKDF (reference sequence). The CDR3 covers 15 residues. V shed 1 base and J shed 4 bases, with 12 bases lying between them. The CDR3 nucleotides read TGTGCCACCAGCAGAGTTTTGCAGGATGCAGATACGCAGTATTTT. It is translated as CATSRVLQDADTQYF. Looking up the rest from reference TRBV15 and TRBJ2-3 gives the full variable domain: DAMVIQNPRYQVTQFGKPVTLSCSQTLNHNVMYWYQQKSSQAPKLLFHYYDKDFNNEADTPDNFQSRRPNTSFCFLDIRSPGLGDTAMYLCATSRVLQDADTQYFGPGTRLTVL.

This clonotype was seen at least ten times. The J gene is TRBJ2-5, the V gene TRBV12-3 or TRBV12-4; TRBD2 matches 7 bases. V lost 6 bases to trimming and J lost 3 bases; unmatched junction nucleotides: 13. CDR3 length: 16 amino acids. The CDR3 loop is CASSIHRRLAEETQYF. The DNA for the CDR3 is TGTGCCAGCAGCATCCACCGTCGACTAGCAGAAGAGACCCAGTACTTC.